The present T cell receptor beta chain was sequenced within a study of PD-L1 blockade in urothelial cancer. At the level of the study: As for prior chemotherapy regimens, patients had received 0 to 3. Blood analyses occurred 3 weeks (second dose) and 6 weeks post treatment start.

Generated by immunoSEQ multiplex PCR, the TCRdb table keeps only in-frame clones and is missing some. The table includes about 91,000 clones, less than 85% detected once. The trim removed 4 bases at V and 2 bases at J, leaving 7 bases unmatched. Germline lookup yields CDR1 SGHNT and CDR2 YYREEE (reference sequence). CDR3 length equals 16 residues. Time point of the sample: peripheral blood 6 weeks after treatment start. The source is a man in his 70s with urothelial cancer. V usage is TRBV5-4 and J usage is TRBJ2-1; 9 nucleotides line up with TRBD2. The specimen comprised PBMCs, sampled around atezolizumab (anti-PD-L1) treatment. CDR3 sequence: CASSHSSSGTYNEQFF. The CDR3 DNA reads TGTGCCAGCAGCCACTCCTCTAGCGGGACCTACAATGAGCAGTTCTTC.